This T cell receptor (beta chain) was identified during a study of blood T cell repertoires in COVID-19. Original handling: Reference gene primer amplification yielded estimated nucleated cell counts. The repertoire was sequenced with immunoSEQ multiplex PCR; TCRdb's copy has only in-frame clones and lacks some. V and J calls and clone size are copied from that table; D and trimming were computed from the DNA. The table has about 400,000 clones, around nine tenths seen once. CDR3 size: 17 residues. The V gene's germline CDR1 is SQVTM and CDR2 ANQGSEA. V was clipped by 6 bases and J by 0 bases; unmatched bases: 7. Participant reports of clinical history set cohort assignment. Before being deemed recovered, Cohort 3 donors had two negative PCRs, clearance, or symptom resolution.

The sequence derives from a woman in her thirties who had recovered from COVID-19. The chain links TRBV29-1 to TRBJ2-3; 15 nucleotides agree with TRBD2. The sequencing input was PBMCs or T cells enriched from blood (not recorded which). The CDR3 bases are TGCAGCGTCCTGGGACTAGCGGGGGGCCGAAGCACAGATACGCAGTATTTT. It codes for CSVLGLAGGRSTDTQYF.